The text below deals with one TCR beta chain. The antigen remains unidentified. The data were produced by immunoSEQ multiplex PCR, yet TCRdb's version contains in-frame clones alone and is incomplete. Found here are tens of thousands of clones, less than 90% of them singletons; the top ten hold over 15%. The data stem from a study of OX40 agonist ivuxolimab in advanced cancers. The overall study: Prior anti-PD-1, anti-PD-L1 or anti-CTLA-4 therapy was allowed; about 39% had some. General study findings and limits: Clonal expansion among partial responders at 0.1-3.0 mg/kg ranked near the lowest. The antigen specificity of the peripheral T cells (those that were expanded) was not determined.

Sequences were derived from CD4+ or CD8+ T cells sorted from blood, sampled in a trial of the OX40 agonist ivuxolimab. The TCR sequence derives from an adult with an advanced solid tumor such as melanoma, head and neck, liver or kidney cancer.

CDR3 in amino acids: CATSRIQGSGELFF. CDR3 bases: TGTGCCACCAGCAGAATACAGGGGTCCGGGGAGCTGTTTTTT. This sequence joins TRBV15 and TRBJ2-2; 7 bases map to TRBD1. The V gene end was trimmed by 2 bases and the J gene end by 6 bases; junction bases not matched to a gene: 3. This CDR3 has 14 amino acids. Germline CDR1 is LNHNV and CDR2 is YYDKDF (reference sequence).